Described below is a single TCR beta chain sequence and its context. Its target is not known. The entry originates in a study of cytomegalovirus exposure and HLA in healthy donors. Study-wide findings and caveats: Sequencing depth across donors, presence/absence analyses assumed, was roughly uniform. In a later analysis, across HLA loci, associated TCR counts were highest for DRB1, lowest for HLA-C. In a later analysis, V- and J-gene trimming of beta chains associated with a DCLRE1C missense variant, replicated independently.

Trimming cost V 5 bases and J 4 bases, with 14 bases left between them. The CDR3 has 14 amino acids. The germline V gene encodes CDR1 SGHVS and CDR2 FQNEAQ. Amplification used 60 Vbeta primers and 13 Jbeta primers. Sequencing used immunoSEQ multiplex PCR; TCRdb keeps in-frame clones, though not all of them. The sample table sets out around 200,000 clones. The receptor was derived from a woman in her twenties or thirties in good health and CMV-seropositive. The sequenced sample consisted of PBMCs. The gene calls are TRBV7-8 and TRBJ1-1; D ambiguous. The CDR3 sequence is CASSAAGSGTEAFF. CDR3 DNA: TGTGCCAGCAGCGCGGCGGGGTCCGGCACTGAAGCTTTCTTT.